This passage covers 15 T cell receptor beta chains from one sample sequenced in a study of blood T cell repertoires in COVID-19. Clones were sequenced by immunoSEQ multiplex PCR, and TCRdb holds only the in-frame ones, with some missing. The repertoire includes some 88,000 clones, about 90% of them detected once, and about 1.8% sits in the top ten. The source material was peripheral blood. These receptors originate from a human donor with active COVID-19. The donor label of this sample is uncertain.

The rearrangement joins TRBV15 to TRBJ2-1; a weak D match, TRBD2 (7 bases). The CDR3 totals 13 residues. Germline V gene sequence: CDR1 LNHNV, CDR2 YYDKDF (reference sequence). Trimming took off 5 bases at V and 6 bases at J, with 11 bases between the two ends. CDR3 residues: CATSWGGGNEQFF. The CDR3 region has the DNA TGTGCCACCAGCTGGGGAGGGGGCAATGAGCAGTTCTTC.

Notes on this clone: Mismatch with germline at one junction end may stem from a read error. The chain carries TRBV11-3 and TRBJ1-2, with 9 positions matching TRBD1. CDR1 and CDR2 (germline): SGHNT, YENEEA. The CDR3 sequence is 17 residues long. CDR3 amino acids: CASSPGGQGPRTYSYTF. The CDR3 DNA is TGTGCCAGCAGCCCCGGGGGACAGGGCCCCCGAACCTATAGCTACACCTTC.

The chain employs TRBV15 and TRBJ2-3; 7 bases agree with TRBD1. Losses at the gene ends were 9 bases for V and 4 bases for J; bases not matched to a gene: 10. The CDR3 is 14 amino acids. Germline CDR1 and CDR2: LNHNV and YYDKDF (reference sequence). The CDR3 loop reads CATLGQTPADTQYF. The DNA for the CDR3 is TGTGCCACGTTGGGACAGACCCCCGCAGATACGCAGTATTTT.

The chain has TRBV5-6 and TRBJ2-7, with 10 nucleotides matching TRBD1. Germline CDR1 is SGHDT and CDR2 is YYEEEE. Trimming at V came to 3 bases and at J to 6 bases, leaving 3 bases not matched to a gene. The CDR3 spans 13 residues. As DNA, the CDR3 is TGTGCCAGCAGCTGGGGACAGGGGTTCGAGCAGTACTTC. This translates into CASSWGQGFEQYF.

The chain carries TRBV28 and TRBJ1-2, with a possible D match to TRBD1 (6 bases). The CDR3 has 14 residues. Germline CDR1 and CDR2: MDHEN and SYDVKM. The V end lost 5 bases, the J end lost 2 bases, and 12 bases lay between the germline ends. CDR3 DNA sequence: TGTGCCAGCAGTCCGCGGACAGTGAACTATGGCTACACCTTC. It is translated as CASSPRTVNYGYTF.

This rearrangement joins TRBV7-9 to TRBJ1-1; TRBD1 is a possible D gene (5 bases). CDR3 size: 14 residues. V lost 2 bases and J 3 bases, leaving 10 bases between the germline ends. Germline CDR1 and CDR2: SEHNR and FQNEAQ (reference sequence). CDR3 nucleotides: TGTGCCAGCAGCTTATCACAAGGGGACACTGAAGCTTTCTTT. Amino acids: CASSLSQGDTEAFF.

As to this clone: A read error may account for a junction end that differs from germline. This same CDR3 is encoded by further DNA sequences in the sample. The rearrangement links TRBV6-4 to TRBJ1-5; the D gene is possibly TRBD1 (5 bases). The CDR3 spans 15 residues. Per the germline V gene, CDR1 is MRHNA and CDR2 is SNTAGT. This CDR3 reads CASSGRQHSNQPQHF. CDR3 DNA sequence: TGTGCCAGCAGTGGGCGACAGCATAGCAATCAGCCCCAACATTTT.

The chain employs TRBV19 and TRBJ2-7; 9 nucleotides agree with TRBD1. The germline V gene encodes CDR1 LNHDA and CDR2 SQIVND (reference sequence). The CDR3 has 16 amino acids. J gave up 3 bases and V 5 bases, and 11 bases lay outside the gene matches. CDR3 residues: CASSQRITGGIYEQYF. For the CDR3, the DNA is TGTGCCAGTAGTCAGCGCATAACAGGGGGCATCTACGAGCAGTACTTC.

The chain couples TRBV12-5 to TRBJ2-1, with D possibly TRBD1 on 6 matching bases. V gave up 1 base and J gave up 1 base, with 8 bases separating them. The CDR3 has 15 residues. In germline, CDR1 is LGHNT, CDR2 FRNRAP. The CDR3 nucleotides read TGTGCTAGTGGTTTGGGGGGGCCGTCCTACAATGAGCAGTTCTTC. Translated: CASGLGGPSYNEQFF. Drawing the rest from reference TRBV12-5 and TRBJ2-1, the complete variable domain is DARVTQTPRHKVTEMGQEVTMRCQPILGHNTVFWYRQTMMQGLELLAYFRNRAPLDDSGMPKDRFSAEMPDATLATLKIQPSEPRDSAVYFCASGLGGPSYNEQFFGPGTRLTVL.

This chain uses TRBV3-1 (or the pseudogene TRBV3-2) with TRBJ1-5, with D tentatively TRBD1 (6 bases). This CDR3 spans 14 amino acids. Deletions cut 0 bases from V and 7 bases from J, with 10 bases between. The germline V gene encodes CDR1 LGHDT and CDR2 YNNKEL (reference sequence). This CDR3 is CASSQDLTGQPQHF. The CDR3 coding sequence is TGTGCCAGCAGCCAAGACTTAACAGGGCAGCCCCAGCATTTT.

The chain joins TRBV3-1 (or the pseudogene TRBV3-2) to TRBJ2-7; possible D gene TRBD2, 6 bases. The germline V gene encodes CDR1 LGHDT and CDR2 YNNKEL (reference sequence). This CDR3 is 12 amino acids long. Trimming stripped 7 bases from V and 4 bases from J, with 11 bases between. DNA for the CDR3: TGTGCCAGCACCCTGGGGGGTTACGAGCAGTACTTC. Translated: CASTLGGYEQYF.

The chain combines TRBV5-1 with TRBJ2-2, with D possibly matching TRBD1 (7 bases). V gave up 4 bases and J gave up 0 bases, with 25 bases separating them. The length of the CDR3 is 20 residues. The V gene's germline CDR1 is SGHRS and CDR2 YFSETQ. The CDR3 reads CASSPRGRTGLSANTGELFF. The CDR3 DNA reads TGCGCCAGCAGCCCCAGGGGGAGGACAGGATTGTCAGCGAACACCGGGGAGCTGTTTTTT.

This chain connects TRBV11-3 to TRBJ2-2; 7 bases map to TRBD2. This CDR3 region has 13 residues. CDR1 is SGHNT and CDR2 is YENEEA in the germline V gene. J lost 3 bases, V lost 7 bases, and 2 bases had no gene match. The CDR3 spells CASTGRDTGELFF. The DNA for the CDR3 is TGTGCCAGCACAGGGAGGGACACCGGGGAGCTGTTTTTT.

The table lists this clone with a few counts. V is TRBV5-1 and J is TRBJ2-2; D may be TRBD1 (5 bases). Deletions cut 0 bases from V and 5 bases from J, with 11 bases between. This CDR3 comprises 15 residues. Germline V CDR1 and CDR2: SGHRS, YFSETQ. The chain's CDR3 is CASSLEGDKTGELFF. The CDR3 DNA sequence: TGCGCCAGCAGCTTGGAAGGGGATAAAACCGGGGAGCTGTTTTTT.

This chain uses TRBV4-1 with TRBJ2-1, with 9 nucleotides matching TRBD2. CDR1 and CDR2 from the germline V gene are MGHRA and YSYEKL. The CDR3 covers 19 residues. V lost 0 bases and J lost 3; bases outside the gene matches: 12. The CDR3 here is CASSQDSVRGGANYNEQFF. The CDR3 DNA sequence: TGCGCCAGCAGCCAAGATTCGGTTCGCGGGGGGGCTAACTACAATGAGCAGTTCTTC.